Below are 15 T cell receptor beta chains sequenced from a single sample in a study of blood T cell repertoires in COVID-19. Here immunoSEQ multiplex PCR was the method, and the copy in TCRdb shows in-frame clones only, minus some. The table includes some 200,000 clones, around 82% detected once. The sequenced material came from peripheral blood. Receptors were obtained from a human donor in a cohort sampled during active COVID-19.

This clone was seen once. This sequence joins TRBV28 and TRBJ1-5; unclear D gene. The CDR3 is 13 amino acids. Trimming removed 5 bases at V and 4 bases at J, with 9 bases between. CDR1 MDHEN and CDR2 SYDVKM come from the germline V gene. CDR3 sequence (DNA): TGTGCCAGCAGTACCGGGGTAAATCAGCCCCAGCATTTT. Protein sequence: CASSTGVNQPQHF.

This sequence joins TRBV4-1 and TRBJ2-2; 7 nucleotides agree with TRBD2. Germline V gene sequence: CDR1 MGHRA, CDR2 YSYEKL. With 3 bases clipped from V and 0 bases from J, the junction kept 4 bases outside the gene matches. The CDR3 consists of 16 residues. Written as DNA, the CDR3 is TGCGCCAGCAGCCAGCAACTAGCGACGAACACCGGGGAGCTGTTTTTT. It codes for CASSQQLATNTGELFF.

The chain uses TRBV28 and TRBJ1-2, with D uncertain. The CDR3 length is 14 residues. Trimming removed 7 bases from V and 7 bases from J, with 19 bases in between. Per germline, CDR1 MDHEN and CDR2 SYDVKM. The CDR3 sequence is CASIGQSWLVGYTF. In DNA form, the CDR3 reads TGTGCCAGCATTGGGCAATCATGGCTGGTTGGCTACACCTTC.

The chain links TRBV6-5 to TRBJ2-1, with D unresolved. Germline V gene lookup returns CDR1 MNHEY and CDR2 SVGAGI. V dropped 6 bases and J dropped 3 bases, with 9 bases sitting between them. The CDR3 extends over 13 amino acids. The CDR3, as DNA: TGTGCCAGCAGACGAACAGACTACAATGAGCAGTTCTTC. This encodes CASRRTDYNEQFF.

The V gene is TRBV7-2, the J gene TRBJ2-2; 7 bases are a match to TRBD1. This CDR3 is built from 15 residues. CDR1 and CDR2 (germline): SGHTA, FQGNSA. V trimming: 4 bases; J trimming: 8 bases; junction bases outside the gene matches: 10. The CDR3 nucleotides read TGTGCCAGCAGCTCGAGTCCGACAGGGAAAGGGGAGCTGTTTTTT. This encodes CASSSSPTGKGELFF.

The rearrangement links TRBV5-4 to TRBJ2-5, with D perhaps matching TRBD2 (5 bases). V lost 4 bases and J lost 3, with 13 bases in between. Germline assignment: CDR1 SGHNT and CDR2 YYREEE (reference sequence). The CDR3 consists of 14 residues. CDR3 region: CASSRGETKETQYF. The CDR3 nucleotides are TGTGCCAGCAGCCGGGGTGAGACCAAAGAGACCCAGTACTTC.

This chain links TRBV30 with TRBJ1-2; 8 nucleotides line up with TRBD1. Losses at the gene ends were 7 bases for V and 5 bases for J; bases not matched to a gene: 12. Germline CDR1 GTSNPN, CDR2 SVGIG (reference sequence). CDR3 length: 14 amino acids. CDR3 region: CAFSRDRPRYGYTF. In DNA, the CDR3 is TGTGCCTTCTCCCGGGACAGGCCTAGATATGGCTACACCTTC.

This clone was seen a handful of times. The V and J genes are TRBV7-2 and TRBJ2-7; TRBD2 matches at 11 bases. In germline, CDR1 is SGHTA, CDR2 FQGNSA. The CDR3 consists of 15 residues. V dropped 4 bases and J dropped 6; count of bases not matched to a gene: 8. The CDR3 region is CASSSTLAGDSEQYF. The CDR3 DNA reads TGTGCCAGCAGCTCCACACTAGCGGGAGACTCCGAGCAGTACTTC.

The gene calls are TRBV4-2 and TRBJ1-1, with 7 bases that match TRBD1. There are 15 residues in the CDR3. The trim removed 4 bases at V and 2 bases at J, leaving 7 bases unmatched. The germline V gene has CDR1 LGHNA and CDR2 YNFKEQ. The CDR3 DNA reads as TGTGCCAGCAGCCCGTCAGACAGGGACAACACTGAAGCTTTCTTT. Encoded protein: CASSPSDRDNTEAFF.

This clone was seen a single time. This rearrangement joins TRBV6-5 to TRBJ1-1, with 8 bases matching TRBD1. Trimming took 7 bases from V and 4 from J; bases not matched to a gene: 5. The CDR3 is 13 amino acids. CDR1 is MNHEY and CDR2 is SVGAGI in the germline V gene. For the CDR3, the DNA is TGTGCCAGCACCCCGACAGGGGCCACTGAAGCTTTCTTT. It codes for CASTPTGATEAFF.

J is TRBJ1-4 and V is TRBV15; the D gene is possibly TRBD1 (6 bases). CDR1 is LNHNV and CDR2 is YYDKDF in the germline V gene (reference sequence). V shed 9 bases and J shed 10 bases, with 18 bases lying between them. CDR3 length: 13 amino acids. CDR3 residues: CATRDTFLGKLFF. In DNA form, the CDR3 reads TGTGCCACAAGGGACACCTTCTTGGGAAAACTGTTTTTT.

The chain employs TRBV24-1 and TRBJ1-2; a possible D gene is TRBD1 (5 bases). V was cut by 7 bases and J by 8 bases, with 13 bases left in between. This CDR3 is 12 amino acids long. Germline-derived CDR1 and CDR2 are KGHDR and SFDVKD. CDR3 nucleotide sequence: TGTGCCACCAGCTCAGGGCGGGAGGGCTACACCTTC. Its translation: CATSSGREGYTF.

The gene calls are TRBV7-2 and TRBJ2-5; a possible D gene is TRBD2 (6 bases). There are 15 residues in the CDR3. Per germline, CDR1 SGHTA and CDR2 FQGNSA. The V end lost 1 base, the J end lost 1 base, and 10 bases lay between the germline ends. The CDR3 nucleotides are TGTGCCAGCAGCTTAGGGCGGGGTCGCCAAGAGACCCAGTACTTC. Its translation: CASSLGRGRQETQYF.

The rearrangement uses TRBV5-1 and TRBJ1-6; D uncertain. The CDR3 totals 14 residues. CDR1 and CDR2 from the germline V gene are SGHRS and YFSETQ. The ends were cut back, 5 bases at V and 8 bases at J, with 14 bases in the middle. In DNA form, the CDR3 reads TGCGCCAGCAGGTCTTCCGAAGGAGATTCACCCCTCCACTTT. Translated: CASRSSEGDSPLHF.

The chain recombines TRBV6-5 with TRBJ1-1; possible D gene TRBD1, 6 bases. V lost 2 bases, J lost 4 bases, and 14 bases lay in between. The germline V gene has CDR1 MNHEY and CDR2 SVGAGI. The CDR3 has 15 residues. The CDR3 is CASSYNGGRSTEAFF. The CDR3 DNA reads as TGTGCCAGCAGTTACAACGGGGGGCGAAGCACTGAAGCTTTCTTT.